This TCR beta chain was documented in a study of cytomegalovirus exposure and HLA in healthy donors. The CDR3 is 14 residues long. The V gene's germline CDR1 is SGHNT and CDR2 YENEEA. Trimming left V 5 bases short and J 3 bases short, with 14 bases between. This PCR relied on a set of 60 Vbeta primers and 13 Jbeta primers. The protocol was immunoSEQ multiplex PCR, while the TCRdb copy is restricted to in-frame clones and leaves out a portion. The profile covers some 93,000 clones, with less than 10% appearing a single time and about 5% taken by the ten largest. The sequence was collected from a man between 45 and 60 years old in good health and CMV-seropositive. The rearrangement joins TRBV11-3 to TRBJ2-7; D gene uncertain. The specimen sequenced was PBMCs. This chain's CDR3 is CASSTATENYEQYF. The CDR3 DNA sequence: TGTGCCAGCAGCACGGCGACGGAGAACTACGAGCAGTACTTC.